The entry below gives a single T cell receptor (beta chain) sequence along with its context. Its specificity is not known. Together with a sample-barcoded 5' primer, a J-beta primer mix was included in a second PCR lasting roughly 6 to 12 cycles. Researchers report that a template-switch adaptor with 12 random nucleotides tagged each cDNA molecule. Each CDR3 protein is one row after TCRdb ran MiXCR on the 5' RACE reads. The table has approximately 880,000 distinct CDR3 sequences, around 48% seen once. This CDR3 spans 15 amino acids. V was pared by 0 bases and J by 9 bases, with 4 bases of the junction left unmatched. The V gene's germline CDR1 is SGHRS and CDR2 YFSETQ. The entry originates in a study of blood T cells in healthy people across ages. Study outcomes and limitations: Shifts in expanded clonotypes may have been confounded by donor CMV status, which was unknown. Unsorted PBMCs ruled out conclusive naive versus antigen-experienced comparison.

This receptor was taken from a man aged 30 to 39 in good health. Material: blood. The chain has TRBV5-1 and TRBJ1-6, with 9 bases identical to TRBD1. The CDR3 DNA sequence: TGCGCCAGCAGCTTGGACAGGGGGCACGGTTCACCCCTCCACTTT. Its protein is CASSLDRGHGSPLHF.